The entry that follows covers one TCR beta chain sequence. The sample belongs to a study of blood T cell repertoires in COVID-19. The overall study: In each case, the material was cDNA or gDNA derived from T cells, B-cell-depleted T cells, or PBMCs.

The V gene's germline CDR1 is MNHEY and CDR2 SMNVEV (reference sequence). V shed 4 bases and J shed 0 bases, with 9 bases lying between them. The CDR3 is 15 residues long. The method was immunoSEQ multiplex PCR; TCRdb's version includes in-frame clones alone and lacks a portion of them. The table lists hundreds of thousands of clones, over 85% of them singletons, with 1.5% to 2% in the top ten. This clonotype was obtained from a woman aged 25 to 39 with COVID-19, enrolled during active disease. V and J are TRBV27 and TRBJ1-4, with D perhaps TRBD1 (5 bases). The material sequenced was peripheral blood. The CDR3 sequence: CASSYSRATNEKLFF. In nucleotides, the CDR3 is TGTGCCAGCAGTTATTCCAGGGCAACTAATGAAAAACTGTTTTTT.